These 31 T cell receptor beta chains came from one sample sequenced in a study of cytomegalovirus exposure and HLA in healthy donors. The study ran its PCR with 60 Vbeta and 13 Jbeta primers. The protocol was immunoSEQ multiplex PCR, while the TCRdb copy is restricted to in-frame clones and leaves out a portion. The sample consists of 300,000 or so clones, 84% of them appearing once. The specimen was PBMCs. The receptors derive from a woman aged 35 to 49 in good health and CMV-seropositive.

Concerning this clone: One junction end disagrees with the germline gene, perhaps due to a read error. The DNA of the CDR3 is TGTGCCAGCAGTTTTTTTTCACTCGGGACAGGTGGCTGTGACTTC. Its translation is CASSFFSLGTGGCDF. This chain joins TRBV28 and TRBJ2-7; 8 bases fit TRBD1. The CDR3 is made up of 15 amino acids. Germline CDR1 reads MDHEN; CDR2 reads SYDVKM. The entire variable domain, with the rest obtained from reference TRBV28 and TRBJ2-7, is as follows: DVKVTQSSRYLVKRTGEKVFLECVQDMDHENMFWYRQDPGLGLRLIYFSYDVKMKEKGDIPEGYSVSREKKERFSLILESASTNQTSMYLCASSFFSLGTGGCDFGPGTRLTVT.

This chain uses TRBV2 with TRBJ1-3, with D perhaps matching TRBD1 (6 bases). The CDR3 sequence is 15 residues long. Germline-derived CDR1 and CDR2 are SNHLY and FYNNEI. V lost 6 bases, J lost 2 bases, and 14 bases lay in between. DNA for the CDR3: TGTGCCAGCAGGACCCAGACAGGCGCTGGAAACACCATATATTTT. The encoded protein is CASRTQTGAGNTIYF.

V gene TRBV7-9 combines with J gene TRBJ2-1, with 11 nucleotides matching TRBD2. This CDR3 region has 16 residues. V lost 2 bases and J lost 6; bases outside the gene matches: 6. Germline V gene sequence: CDR1 SEHNR, CDR2 FQNEAQ (reference sequence). The CDR3, as DNA: TGTGCCAGCAGCTTAACCGGGACTAGCGGCCTCAATGAGCAGTTCTTC. Its protein product is CASSLTGTSGLNEQFF.

The chain carries TRBV30 and TRBJ2-7; possibly TRBD2 for D (6 bases). The CDR3 length is 14 residues. The germline V and J ends were trimmed by 0 bases and 2 bases, with 11 bases remaining between them. Germline V CDR1 and CDR2: GTSNPN, SVGIG (reference sequence). Written as DNA, the CDR3 is TGTGCCTGGAGTGTAGCGGGTACCGCCTACGAGCAGTACTTC. Translating it yields CAWSVAGTAYEQYF.

V usage is TRBV18 and J usage is TRBJ2-7; possible D gene TRBD2, 7 bases. Per germline, CDR1 KGHSH and CDR2 LQKENI. V dropped 5 bases and J dropped 0 bases, with 29 bases sitting between them. The CDR3 is made up of 20 amino acids. This CDR3 reads CASSESGGGVGGATSYEQYF. As DNA, the CDR3 is TGTGCCAGCTCAGAGTCTGGCGGGGGCGTGGGCGGGGCCACCTCCTACGAGCAGTACTTC.

The CDR3 DNA follows: TGTGCCAGCAGCTTAGCGGGGACACTAGCGGGAGGGGCCTACAATGAGCAGTTCTTC. Its protein is CASSLAGTLAGGAYNEQFF. J is TRBJ2-1 and V is TRBV11-1; 13 bases match TRBD2. The CDR3 has 19 amino acids. Losses at the gene ends were 0 bases for V and 2 bases for J; bases not matched to a gene: 7. CDR1 is SGHAT and CDR2 is FQDESV in the germline V gene (reference sequence).

V gene TRBV11-3 combines with J gene TRBJ2-2; tentatively, D is TRBD2 (5 bases). Trimming took off 5 bases at V and 2 bases at J, with 12 bases between the two ends. This CDR3 region has 15 residues. Germline V lookup: CDR1 SGHNT, CDR2 YENEEA. This CDR3 is CASSSGRFNTGELFF. The CDR3 coding sequence is TGTGCCAGCAGCAGTGGGAGATTTAACACCGGGGAGCTGTTTTTT.

This chain uses TRBV5-5 with TRBJ1-4; D is perhaps TRBD1 (6 bases). The CDR3 covers 13 residues. V shed 2 bases and J shed 5 bases, with 7 bases lying between them. The germline CDR1 and CDR2 sequences are SGHKS and YYEKEE (reference sequence). The chain's CDR3 is CASSFTGNEKLFF. CDR3 bases: TGTGCCAGCAGCTTCACAGGGAATGAAAAACTGTTTTTT.

The V gene is TRBV19, the J gene TRBJ2-2; TRBD2 matches 9 bases. This CDR3 comprises 16 residues. J was trimmed by 2 bases and V by 10 bases; bases with no gene match: 11. Germline V lookup: CDR1 LNHDA, CDR2 SQIVND (reference sequence). CDR3 protein: CATRLLAGSNTGELFF. In DNA, the CDR3 is TGTGCCACCAGACTTCTAGCGGGATCAAACACCGGGGAGCTGTTTTTT.

The CDR3 DNA sequence: TGTGCCAGCAGCATCAGGGCTGAAGCTTTCTTT. Translating gives CASSIRAEAFF. The chain employs TRBV5-6 and TRBJ1-1; D is possibly TRBD1 (5 bases). The CDR3 contains 11 residues. CDR1 is SGHDT and CDR2 is YYEEEE in the germline V gene. The germline V and J ends were trimmed by 4 bases and 6 bases, with 7 bases remaining between them.

As regards this clone: The sample holds other DNA sequences that translate to the same CDR3. In nucleotides, the CDR3 is TGTGCCAGCAGCTTAGGACTAGCGAGCACAGATACGCAGTATTTT. This codes for CASSLGLASTDTQYF. This chain uses TRBV13 with TRBJ2-3; 7 bases are shared with TRBD2. After removal of 0 bases from V and 0 bases from J, the junction contained 0 bases not matched to a gene. The germline gives CDR1 PRHDT, CDR2 FYEKMQ (reference sequence). This CDR3 contains 15 residues.

Only a few counts were recorded for this clone. This chain links TRBV5-8 with TRBJ1-6, with a tentative D call TRBD1 (6 bases). The CDR3 spans 15 residues. Trimming left V 4 bases short and J 10 bases short, with 18 bases between. CDR1 and CDR2 from the germline V gene are SGHTS and YDEGEE. The CDR3 protein is CASSPANQGTSPLHF. Written as DNA, the CDR3 is TGTGCCAGCAGCCCGGCGAACCAGGGGACCTCACCCCTCCACTTT. Filled out from reference TRBV5-8 and TRBJ1-6, the complete variable domain reads EAGVTQSPTHLIKTRGQQATLRCSPISGHTSVYWYQQALGLGLQFLLWYDEGEERNRGNFPPRFSGRQFPNYSSELNVNALELEDSALYLCASSPANQGTSPLHFGNGTRLTVT.

The chain uses TRBV19 and TRBJ1-5; TRBD1 is a possible D gene (5 bases). The CDR3 totals 14 residues. V was pared by 7 bases and J by 1 base, with 11 bases between. CDR1 LNHDA and CDR2 SQIVND come from the germline V gene (reference sequence). The CDR3 here is CASKDIRSNQPQHF. As DNA, the CDR3 is TGTGCCAGTAAGGACATCAGGAGCAATCAGCCCCAGCATTTT.

The rearrangement joins TRBV11-2 to TRBJ2-2; D possibly corresponds to TRBD1 (5 bases). CDR3 length equals 15 residues. CDR1 and CDR2 from the germline V gene are SGHAT and FQNNGV. Trimming removed 5 bases from V and 2 bases from J, with 12 bases in between. CDR3 in DNA: TGTGCCAGCAGCCAGGACACACGAAACACCGGGGAGCTGTTTTTT. Protein product: CASSQDTRNTGELFF.

V and J are TRBV5-8 and TRBJ2-7; D remains ambiguous. The V end was cut by 2 bases, the J end by 2 bases, with 11 bases between. Germline CDR1 is SGHTS and CDR2 is YDEGEE. The CDR3 consists of 14 residues. The CDR3 DNA reads TGTGCCAGCAGCTTCGGCAGGCGTACCTACGAGCAGTACTTC. Its translation: CASSFGRRTYEQYF.

The rearrangement uses TRBV11-3 and TRBJ2-7, with 7 bases aligning to TRBD1. From germline, CDR1 is SGHNT and CDR2 YENEEA. The CDR3 extends over 14 amino acids. V gave up 5 bases and J gave up 2 bases; unmatched junction bases: 6. The CDR3 DNA sequence: TGTGCCAGCAGCCACACGGACAGGCCCTACGAGCAGTACTTC. Encoded protein: CASSHTDRPYEQYF.

The chain is built from TRBV7-9 and TRBJ2-7; D possibly corresponds to TRBD1 (6 bases). CDR1 is SEHNR, CDR2 FQNEAQ, per germline (reference sequence). This CDR3 contains 14 residues. The germline V and J ends were trimmed by 6 bases and 2 bases, with 14 bases remaining between them. The CDR3 DNA reads TGTGCCAGCAGTCCCGGGACACCCGCCTACGAGCAGTACTTC. This translates into CASSPGTPAYEQYF.

The chain combines TRBV30 with TRBJ2-3, with D hard to call. This CDR3 spans 12 amino acids. Germline V gives CDR1 GTSNPN, CDR2 SVGIG (reference sequence). The ends were cut back, 3 bases at V and 2 bases at J, with 6 bases in the middle. DNA of the CDR3: TGTGCCTGGAGGCGAGCCACAGATACGCAGTATTTT. It yields the protein CAWRRATDTQYF.

The CDR3 loop reads CSVNYGYTF. DNA for the CDR3: TGCAGTGTAAACTATGGCTACACCTTC. V gene TRBV20-1 combines with J gene TRBJ1-2; D uncertain. This CDR3 contains 9 residues. The V gene lost 7 bases and the J gene lost 2 bases, with 2 bases spanning the gap. The germline CDR1 and CDR2 sequences are DFQATT and SNEGSKA (reference sequence).

V gene TRBV19 combines with J gene TRBJ1-5; D might be TRBD1 (5 bases). Germline V gene lookup returns CDR1 LNHDA and CDR2 SQIVND (reference sequence). The V gene lost 4 bases and the J gene lost 7 bases, with 14 bases spanning the gap. The CDR3 covers 14 residues. CDR3 loop: CASSNSGVRQPQHF. CDR3 DNA: TGTGCCAGTAGTAACTCGGGGGTAAGACAGCCCCAGCATTTT.

The chain uses TRBV6-4 and TRBJ1-1, with 10 bases identical to TRBD1. The CDR3 covers 15 residues. From germline, CDR1 is MRHNA and CDR2 SNTAGT. V lost 6 bases, J lost 6 bases, and 10 bases stayed unmatched. The CDR3 sequence is CASSPVETGGSEAFF. CDR3 in DNA: TGTGCCAGCAGCCCTGTTGAGACAGGGGGCTCTGAAGCTTTCTTT.

V gene TRBV7-9 combines with J gene TRBJ1-2; D possibly corresponds to TRBD1 (5 bases). Germline V CDR1 and CDR2: SEHNR, FQNEAQ (reference sequence). This CDR3 is 16 amino acids long. V dropped 5 bases and J dropped 0 bases, with 16 bases sitting between them. The CDR3 sequence is CASSPGGGSANYGYTF. As DNA, the CDR3 is TGTGCCAGCAGCCCGGGGGGTGGGTCAGCTAACTATGGCTACACCTTC.

DNA of the CDR3: TGTGCCAGCTCACCTTGGACAGGCCAAGAGACCCAGTACTTC. This translates into CASSPWTGQETQYF. The chain employs TRBV18 and TRBJ2-5, with 7 positions matching TRBD1. The CDR3 length is 14 residues. Germline V gene lookup returns CDR1 KGHSH and CDR2 LQKENI. V trimming: 3 bases; J trimming: 1 base; junction bases outside the gene matches: 2.

The chain is built from TRBV6-1 and TRBJ2-5, with TRBD2 matching 7 bases. The V and J ends lost 2 bases and 5 bases, in that order; junction bases with no gene match: 8. CDR3 length: 15 amino acids. Germline V lookup: CDR1 MNHNS, CDR2 SASEGT. Here the CDR3 DNA reads TGTGCCAGCAGTGAACGAACTCTGGGGGGGGAGACCCAGTACTTC. Protein product: CASSERTLGGETQYF.

The chain joins TRBV19 to TRBJ1-5; 9 bases fit TRBD1. CDR1 is LNHDA and CDR2 is SQIVND in the germline V gene (reference sequence). CDR3 size: 15 residues. Unmatched junction bases numbered 9, after V lost 5 bases and J lost 7 bases. The CDR3 loop reads CASSPRDRVAQPQHF. CDR3 nucleotide sequence: TGTGCCAGTAGTCCCCGGGACAGGGTGGCCCAGCCCCAGCATTTT.

The chain employs TRBV7-2 and TRBJ2-3, with TRBD2 matching over 10 bases. CDR1 SGHTA and CDR2 FQGNSA come from the germline V gene. V trimming: 1 base; J trimming: 6 bases; junction bases outside the gene matches: 7. This CDR3 has 16 amino acids. The CDR3 reads CASSLVSSGRRDTQYF. The DNA of the CDR3 is TGTGCCAGCAGCTTAGTGAGTAGCGGGAGGCGGGATACGCAGTATTTT.

The gene calls are TRBV6-5 and TRBJ1-2, with 9 bases matching TRBD1. Germline V lookup: CDR1 MNHEY, CDR2 SVGAGI. CDR3 length: 14 residues. The V gene end was trimmed by 5 bases and the J gene end by 8 bases; junction bases not matched to a gene: 9. CDR3 DNA: TGTGCCAGCAGTCGAACCGGGACAGGGAGCGGCTACACCTTC. The encoded protein is CASSRTGTGSGYTF.

The J gene is TRBJ2-5, the V gene TRBV7-9; D is possibly TRBD1 (7 bases). V gave up 11 bases and J gave up 5 bases, with 24 bases separating them. The CDR3 is 15 amino acids. Germline lookup yields CDR1 SEHNR and CDR2 FQNEAQ (reference sequence). CDR3: CAGSFSRGVGETQYF. For the CDR3, the DNA is TGTGCCGGAAGCTTTTCCAGGGGGGTAGGGGAGACCCAGTACTTC.

The chain employs TRBV19 and TRBJ1-2; D unresolved. The CDR3 is 15 amino acids. Germline V gene data show CDR1 as LNHDA and CDR2 as SQIVND (reference sequence). Trimming cost V 3 bases and J 10 bases, with 21 bases left between them. The CDR3 is CASSILPSVTTPYTF. DNA of the CDR3: TGTGCCAGTAGTATCTTGCCGTCGGTTACGACACCCTACACCTTC.

In its sample, this clone was seen once. The chain couples TRBV5-1 to TRBJ2-3; 7 bases align to TRBD1. This CDR3 is built from 15 residues. Trimming removed 4 bases from V and 6 bases from J; junction bases left unmatched: 11. The germline CDR1 and CDR2 sequences are SGHRS and YFSETQ. CDR3 DNA sequence: TGCGCCAGCAGCCTCTCCGACAGGGAGTGGGATACGCAGTATTTT. It translates to CASSLSDREWDTQYF.

The V call is TRBV25-1, the J call TRBJ1-1, with D perhaps TRBD1 (6 bases). The CDR3 is made up of 17 amino acids. CDR1 is MGHDK, CDR2 SYGVNS, per germline. V was clipped by 1 base and J by 0 bases, with 15 bases between them. The CDR3: CASSESRGGGMNTEAFF. CDR3 bases: TGTGCCAGCAGTGAATCGCGGGGAGGGGGTATGAACACTGAAGCTTTCTTT.